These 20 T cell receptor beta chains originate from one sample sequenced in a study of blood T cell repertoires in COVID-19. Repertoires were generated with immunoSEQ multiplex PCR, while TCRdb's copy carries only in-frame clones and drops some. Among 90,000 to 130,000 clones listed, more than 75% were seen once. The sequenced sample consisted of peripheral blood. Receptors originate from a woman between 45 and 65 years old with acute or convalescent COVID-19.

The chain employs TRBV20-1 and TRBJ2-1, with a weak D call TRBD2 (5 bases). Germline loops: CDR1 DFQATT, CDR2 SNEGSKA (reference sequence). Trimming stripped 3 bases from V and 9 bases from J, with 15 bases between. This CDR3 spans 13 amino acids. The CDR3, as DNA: TGCAGTGCTAGTAACACTAGGTGGGGTGAGCAGTTCTTC. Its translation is CSASNTRWGEQFF.

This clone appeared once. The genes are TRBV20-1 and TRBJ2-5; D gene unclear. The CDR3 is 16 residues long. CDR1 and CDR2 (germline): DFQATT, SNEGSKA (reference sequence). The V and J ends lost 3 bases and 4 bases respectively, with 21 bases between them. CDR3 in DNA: TGCAGTGCTAGTAGTTCCCGGTCGCGGCATGGAGAGACCCAGTACTTC. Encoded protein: CSASSSRSRHGETQYF.

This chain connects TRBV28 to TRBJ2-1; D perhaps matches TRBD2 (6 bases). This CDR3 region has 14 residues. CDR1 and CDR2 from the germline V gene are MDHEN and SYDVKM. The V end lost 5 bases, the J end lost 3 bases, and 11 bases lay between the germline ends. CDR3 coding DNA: TGTGCCAGCAGTGCGGGACTCGACTACAATGAGCAGTTCTTC. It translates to CASSAGLDYNEQFF.

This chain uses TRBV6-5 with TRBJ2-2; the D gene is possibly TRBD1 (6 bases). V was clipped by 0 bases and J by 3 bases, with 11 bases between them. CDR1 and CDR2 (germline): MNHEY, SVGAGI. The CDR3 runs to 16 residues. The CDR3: CASSYSLRGYTGELFF. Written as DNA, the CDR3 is TGTGCCAGCAGTTACTCGCTCAGGGGATACACCGGGGAGCTGTTTTTT.

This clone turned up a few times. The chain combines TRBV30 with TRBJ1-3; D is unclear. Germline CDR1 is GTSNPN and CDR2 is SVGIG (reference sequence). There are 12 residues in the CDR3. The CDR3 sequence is CANSLSGNTIYF. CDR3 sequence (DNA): TGTGCGAACAGCCTCTCTGGAAACACCATATATTTT. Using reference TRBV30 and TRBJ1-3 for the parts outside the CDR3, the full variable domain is SQTIHQWPATLVQPVGSPLSLECTVEGTSNPNLYWYRQAAGRGLQLLFYSVGIGQISSEVPQNLSASRPQDRQFILSSKKLLLSDSGFYLCANSLSGNTIYFGEGSWLTVV.

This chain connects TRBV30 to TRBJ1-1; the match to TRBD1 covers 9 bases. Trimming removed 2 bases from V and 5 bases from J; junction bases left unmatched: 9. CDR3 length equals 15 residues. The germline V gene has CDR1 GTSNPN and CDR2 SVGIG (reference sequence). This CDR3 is CAWSLTGTGRTEAFF. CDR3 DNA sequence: TGTGCCTGGAGTTTGACCGGGACAGGGAGGACTGAAGCTTTCTTT.

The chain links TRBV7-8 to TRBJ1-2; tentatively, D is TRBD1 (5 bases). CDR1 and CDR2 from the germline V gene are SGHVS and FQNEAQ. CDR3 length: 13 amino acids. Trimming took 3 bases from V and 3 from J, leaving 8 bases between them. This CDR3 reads CASSFTTDYGYTF. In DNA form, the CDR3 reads TGTGCCAGCAGCTTCACGACAGACTATGGCTACACCTTC.

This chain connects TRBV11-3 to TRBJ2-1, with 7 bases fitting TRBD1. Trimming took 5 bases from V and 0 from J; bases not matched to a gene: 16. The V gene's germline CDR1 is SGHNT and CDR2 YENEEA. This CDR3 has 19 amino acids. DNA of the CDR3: TGTGCCAGCAGCGACCGGGACAGTGCTCGGGGAAGCTCCTACAATGAGCAGTTCTTC. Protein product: CASSDRDSARGSSYNEQFF.

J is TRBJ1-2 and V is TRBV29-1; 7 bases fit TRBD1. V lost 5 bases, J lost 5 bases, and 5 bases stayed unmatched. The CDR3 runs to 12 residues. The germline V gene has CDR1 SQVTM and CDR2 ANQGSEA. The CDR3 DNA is TGCAGCGTTTACGGACAGGATTATGGCTACACCTTC. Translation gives CSVYGQDYGYTF.

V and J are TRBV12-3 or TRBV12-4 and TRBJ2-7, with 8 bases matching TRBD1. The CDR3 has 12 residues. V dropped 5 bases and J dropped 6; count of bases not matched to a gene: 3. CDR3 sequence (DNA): TGTGCCAGCAGTCGGACAGGGCGCGAGCAGTACTTC. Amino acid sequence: CASSRTGREQYF.

The CDR3 protein is CASSLAGAFSYEQYF. In DNA, the CDR3 is TGTGCCAGCAGCTTAGCGGGAGCCTTCTCCTACGAGCAGTACTTC. The V call is TRBV7-7, the J call TRBJ2-7; a weak D match, TRBD2 (5 bases). The CDR3 has 15 residues. The ends were cut back, 0 bases at V and 0 bases at J, with 9 bases in the middle. Looked up from germline, CDR1 is SSHAT and CDR2 is FNYEAQ (reference sequence).

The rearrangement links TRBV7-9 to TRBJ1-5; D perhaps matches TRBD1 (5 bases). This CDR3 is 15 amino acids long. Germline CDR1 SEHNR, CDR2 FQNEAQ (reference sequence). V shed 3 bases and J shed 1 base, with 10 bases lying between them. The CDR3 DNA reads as TGTGCCAGCAGCTTGGGGGGTCCGAGCAATCAGCCCCAGCATTTT. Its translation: CASSLGGPSNQPQHF.

The CDR3 loop is CASSLADGVGEQYF. CDR3 in DNA: TGTGCCAGCAGCTTAGCAGACGGAGTTGGCGAGCAGTACTTC. The chain recombines TRBV7-9 with TRBJ2-7; D is uncertain. V dropped 0 bases and J dropped 6 bases, with 12 bases sitting between them. The CDR3 extends over 14 amino acids. In germline, CDR1 is SEHNR, CDR2 FQNEAQ (reference sequence).

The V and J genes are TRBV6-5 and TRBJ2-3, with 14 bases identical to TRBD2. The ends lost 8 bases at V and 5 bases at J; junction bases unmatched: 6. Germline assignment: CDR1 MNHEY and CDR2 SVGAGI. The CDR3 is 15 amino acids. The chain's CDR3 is CASQTSGRVIDTQYF. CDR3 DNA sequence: TGTGCCAGCCAGACTAGCGGGAGGGTAATAGATACGCAGTATTTT.

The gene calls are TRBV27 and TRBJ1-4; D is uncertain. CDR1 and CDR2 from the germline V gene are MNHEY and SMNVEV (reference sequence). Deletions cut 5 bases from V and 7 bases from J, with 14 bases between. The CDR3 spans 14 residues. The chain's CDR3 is CASSLRGSGEKLFF. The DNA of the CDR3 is TGTGCCAGCAGTCTCCGGGGTTCGGGTGAAAAACTGTTTTTT.

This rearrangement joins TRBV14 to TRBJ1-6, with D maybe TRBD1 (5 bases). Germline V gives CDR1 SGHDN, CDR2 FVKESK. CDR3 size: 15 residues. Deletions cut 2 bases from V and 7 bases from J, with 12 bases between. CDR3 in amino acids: CASSQRGGYNSPLHF. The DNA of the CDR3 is TGTGCCAGCAGCCAACGGGGGGGTTACAATTCACCCCTCCACTTT. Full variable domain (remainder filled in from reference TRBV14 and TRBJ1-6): EAGVTQFPSHSVIEKGQTVTLRCDPISGHDNLYWYRRVMGKEIKFLLHFVKESKQDESGMPNNRFLAERTGGTYSTLKVQPAELEDSGVYFCASSQRGGYNSPLHFGNGTRLTVT.

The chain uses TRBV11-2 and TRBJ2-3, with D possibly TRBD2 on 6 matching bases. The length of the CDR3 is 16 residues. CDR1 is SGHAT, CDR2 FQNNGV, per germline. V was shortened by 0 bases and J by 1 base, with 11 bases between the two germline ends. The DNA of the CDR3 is TGTGCCAGCAGCTTAGATTGGAGGGGAGGCACAGATACGCAGTATTTT. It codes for CASSLDWRGGTDTQYF.

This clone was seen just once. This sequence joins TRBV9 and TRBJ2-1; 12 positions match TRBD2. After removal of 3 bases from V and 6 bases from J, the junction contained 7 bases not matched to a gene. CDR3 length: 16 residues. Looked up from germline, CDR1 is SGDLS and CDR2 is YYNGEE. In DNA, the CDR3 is TGTGCCAGCAGCGCCCACCTAGCGGGAGGGGGCAATGAGCAGTTCTTC. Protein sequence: CASSAHLAGGGNEQFF.

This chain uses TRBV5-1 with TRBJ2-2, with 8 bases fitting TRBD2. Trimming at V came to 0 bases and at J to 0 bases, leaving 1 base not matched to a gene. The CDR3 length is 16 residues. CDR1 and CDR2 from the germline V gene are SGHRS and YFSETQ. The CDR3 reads CASSLVAGTNTGELFF. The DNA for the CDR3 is TGCGCCAGCAGCTTGGTAGCGGGGACGAACACCGGGGAGCTGTTTTTT.

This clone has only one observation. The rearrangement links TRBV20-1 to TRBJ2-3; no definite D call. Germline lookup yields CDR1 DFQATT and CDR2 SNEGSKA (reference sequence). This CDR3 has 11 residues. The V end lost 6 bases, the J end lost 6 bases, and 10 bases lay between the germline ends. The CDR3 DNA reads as TGCAGTGCCAGACGGGTGGATACGCAGTATTTT. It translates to CSARRVDTQYF.